This T cell receptor (beta chain) stems from a study of T cell changes during pregnancy in multiple sclerosis. Produced via immunoSEQ multiplex PCR; TCRdb's table is partial and in-frame only. This sample carries some 57,000 clones, 80% to 90% of them seen once, and the ten largest clones take 0.8% to 0.9%. Germline V gene lookup returns CDR1 MNHNS and CDR2 SASEGT. The CDR3 sequence is 13 residues long. V trimming: 7 bases; J trimming: 5 bases; junction bases outside the gene matches: 6. The receptor was derived from a female donor in good health, enrolled as a control in a pregnancy study. The chain links TRBV6-1 to TRBJ1-2, with TRBD1 identical over 8 bases. Specimen: peripheral blood, collected in the first trimester of pregnancy. The CDR3 coding sequence is TGTGCCAGCACCCAACAGGGGGTGTATGGCTACACCTTC. Translated: CASTQQGVYGYTF.